This paragraph covers one TCR beta chain sequence. The antigen remains unidentified. This record belongs to a study of OX40 agonist ivuxolimab in advanced cancers. Study background: Allowance was made for prior anti-PD-1, anti-PD-L1 or anti-CTLA-4 therapy, and 35% to 40% had some. Study-wide results and caveats: The CD4+ and CD8+ T cells in the blood had expanded clonally by week 6 at 0.1 to 3.0 mg/kg.

Systemic immunosuppression or autoimmune disease history was grounds to exclude patients. J gave up 5 bases and V 2 bases, and 4 bases lay outside the gene matches. The CDR3 totals 16 residues. The germline CDR1 and CDR2 sequences are KGHSH and LQKENI. Only in-frame clones appear in the TCRdb table, and some are missing; sequencing was by immunoSEQ multiplex PCR. The sample contains about 99,000 clones, roughly 90% of which appear only once. The sample in question was CD4+ or CD8+ T cells sorted from blood, obtained in a trial of the OX40 agonist ivuxolimab. The source is an adult with an advanced solid tumor such as melanoma, head and neck, liver or kidney cancer. This chain joins TRBV18 and TRBJ2-2; TRBD1 matches 11 bases. The CDR3 DNA reads as TGTGCCAGCTCACCAGGACAGGGGGCGCGAACCGGGGAGCTGTTTTTT. Its translation is CASSPGQGARTGELFF.